This record looks at one T cell receptor beta chain sequence and its context. Original data processing: The authors estimated nucleated cell counts from reference gene primer amplification. Data came from immunoSEQ multiplex PCR; TCRdb stores just in-frame clones and leaves some out. Clone size and the V and J calls come from that table; the DNA yielded D and trimming. The sample contains 95,000 to 150,000 clones, about 80% of which appear only once. This entry belongs to a study of blood T cell repertoires in COVID-19. At the level of the study: Whether acute or convalescent, the COVID-19 samples came from the United States, Italy and Spain. T cells, B-cell-depleted T cells, or PBMCs provided the cDNA or gDNA that served as material.

V lost 4 bases and J 6 bases, leaving 13 bases between the germline ends. Germline V gene sequence: CDR1 MNHEY, CDR2 SVGAGI. This CDR3 is 13 amino acids long. This TCR came from a man in his 60s with active or convalescent COVID-19. Input material: peripheral blood. The chain couples TRBV6-5 to TRBJ2-7, with D perhaps TRBD1 (6 bases). CDR3 sequence reads: CASSFRQAAEQYF. In nucleotides, the CDR3 is TGTGCCAGCAGTTTCAGACAGGCTGCCGAGCAGTACTTC.